The clone carrying this TCR beta chain has more than one count but fewer than ten. What it recognizes is unknown. The sample comes from a study of T cell repertoires in ileal Crohn's disease. Study details: Thiopurines (11) or anti-TNF agents (approximately 20) were given postoperatively to about half. Overall study results and limits: Sorted CD8 T cells held more high-frequency clones than CD4. Compared with non-smokers, active smokers at surgery showed more clonal expansions. Within the first postoperative year, endoscopy came at median roughly seven months.

The method was immunoSEQ multiplex PCR; TCRdb's version includes in-frame clones alone and lacks a portion of them. The sample lists about 12,000 clones, over 75% occurring once. Time point of the sample: neoterminal ileum biopsy at postoperative endoscopy, about 6 months after surgery. The V gene lost 4 bases and the J gene lost 6 bases, with 9 bases spanning the gap. The CDR3 runs 13 residues. Germline lookup yields CDR1 SGHAT and CDR2 FQDESV (reference sequence). The sequenced material came from ileal tissue. This chain joins TRBV11-1 and TRBJ2-2, with a tentative D call TRBD2 (6 bases). The sequence was obtained from an adult with Crohn's disease. This CDR3 is CASSSWGAGELFF. The CDR3 bases are TGTGCCAGCAGCTCATGGGGGGCCGGGGAGCTGTTTTTT.